This TCR beta chain was found in a study of blood T cells in healthy people across ages. This CDR3 spans 15 amino acids. V shed 7 bases and J shed 2 bases, with 15 bases lying between them. Germline values: CDR1 SGHTA, CDR2 FQGNSA. For the second PCR, which ran for 7 to 11 cycles, a sample-barcoded 5' primer and a J-beta primer mix were used. TCRdb analysed the 5' RACE reads with MiXCR anew, one entry per CDR3 protein. This sample has almost 1 million distinct CDR3 sequences, with 51% found just once. Material: blood. The TCR comes from a woman aged 55-70 years in good health. The chain links TRBV7-2 to TRBJ2-1; D possibly corresponds to TRBD2 (6 bases). Here the CDR3 DNA reads TGTGCCAGCACTAGGGGAGGCGGCGCCTACAATGAGCAGTTCTTC. It encodes CASTRGGGAYNEQFF.